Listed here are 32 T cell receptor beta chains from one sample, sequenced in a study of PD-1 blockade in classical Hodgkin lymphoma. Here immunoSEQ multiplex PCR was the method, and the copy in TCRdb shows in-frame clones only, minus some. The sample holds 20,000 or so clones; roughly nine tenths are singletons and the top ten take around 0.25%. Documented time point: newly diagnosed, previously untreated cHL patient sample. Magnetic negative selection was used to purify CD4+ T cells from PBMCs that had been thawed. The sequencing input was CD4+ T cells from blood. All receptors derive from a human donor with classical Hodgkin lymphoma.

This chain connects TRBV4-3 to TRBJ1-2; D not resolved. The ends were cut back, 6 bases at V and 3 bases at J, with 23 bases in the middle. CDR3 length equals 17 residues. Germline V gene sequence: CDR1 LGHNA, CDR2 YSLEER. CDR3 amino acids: CASSLSLSGVTDYGYTF. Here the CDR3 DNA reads TGCGCCAGCAGTTTAAGTCTTAGTGGGGTCACGGACTATGGCTACACCTTC.

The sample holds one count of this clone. CDR3 sequence (DNA): TGTGCCATCGGGGCGTCCTACGAGCAGTACTTC. Translation gives CAIGASYEQYF. This chain connects TRBV10-3 to TRBJ2-7, with D perhaps TRBD1 (5 bases). Germline values: CDR1 ENHRY, CDR2 SYGVKD. The CDR3 has 11 amino acids. Trimming stripped 8 bases from V and 1 base from J, with 6 bases between.

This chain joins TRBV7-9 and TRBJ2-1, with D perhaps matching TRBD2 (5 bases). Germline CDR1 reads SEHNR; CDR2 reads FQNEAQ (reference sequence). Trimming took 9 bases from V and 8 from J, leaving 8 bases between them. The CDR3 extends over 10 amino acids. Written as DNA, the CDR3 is TGTGCCAGGGACTTCCATGAGCAGTTCTTC. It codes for CARDFHEQFF. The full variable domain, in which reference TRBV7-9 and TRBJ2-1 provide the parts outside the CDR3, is DTGVSQNPRHKITKRGQNVTFRCDPISEHNRLYWYRQTLGQGPEFLTYFQNEAQLEKSRLLSDRFSAERPKGSFSTLEIQRTEQGDSAMYLCARDFHEQFFGPGTRLTVL.

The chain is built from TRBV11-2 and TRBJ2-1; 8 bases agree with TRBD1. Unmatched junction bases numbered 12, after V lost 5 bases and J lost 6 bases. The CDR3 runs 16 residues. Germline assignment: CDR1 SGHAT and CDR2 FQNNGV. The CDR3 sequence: CASSPHSRTGRNEQFF. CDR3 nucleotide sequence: TGTGCCAGCAGCCCCCACTCCAGGACAGGGCGCAATGAGCAGTTCTTC.

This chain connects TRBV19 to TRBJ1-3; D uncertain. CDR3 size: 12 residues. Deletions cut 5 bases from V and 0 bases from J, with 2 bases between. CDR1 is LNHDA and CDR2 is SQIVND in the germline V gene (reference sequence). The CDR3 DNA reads TGTGCCAGTAGTCGCTCTGGAAACACCATATATTTT. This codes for CASSRSGNTIYF.

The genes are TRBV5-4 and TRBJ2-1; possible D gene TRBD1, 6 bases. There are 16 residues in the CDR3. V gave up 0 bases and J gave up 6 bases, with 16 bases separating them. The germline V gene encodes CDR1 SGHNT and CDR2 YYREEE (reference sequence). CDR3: CASSLEGGRDRNEQFF. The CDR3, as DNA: TGTGCCAGCAGCTTGGAAGGGGGTCGGGATCGCAATGAGCAGTTCTTC.

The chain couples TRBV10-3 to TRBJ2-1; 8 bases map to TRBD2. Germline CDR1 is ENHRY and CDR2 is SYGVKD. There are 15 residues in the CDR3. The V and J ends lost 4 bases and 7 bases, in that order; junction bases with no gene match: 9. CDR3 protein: CAISGSLAGQNEQFF. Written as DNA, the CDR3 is TGTGCCATCAGTGGGTCCCTAGCGGGCCAGAATGAGCAGTTCTTC.

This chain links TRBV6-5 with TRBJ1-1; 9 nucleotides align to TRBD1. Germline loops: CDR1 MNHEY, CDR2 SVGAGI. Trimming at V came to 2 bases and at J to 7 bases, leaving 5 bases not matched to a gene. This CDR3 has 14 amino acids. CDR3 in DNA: TGTGCCAGCAGTTACGGACAGGGGCCGAGTGAAGCTTTCTTT. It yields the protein CASSYGQGPSEAFF.

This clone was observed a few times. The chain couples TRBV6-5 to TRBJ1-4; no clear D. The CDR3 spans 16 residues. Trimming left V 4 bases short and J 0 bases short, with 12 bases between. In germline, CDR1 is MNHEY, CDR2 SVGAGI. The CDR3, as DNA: TGTGCCAGCAGTTTCTGGGCCCCCGCAACTAATGAAAAACTGTTTTTT. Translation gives CASSFWAPATNEKLFF.

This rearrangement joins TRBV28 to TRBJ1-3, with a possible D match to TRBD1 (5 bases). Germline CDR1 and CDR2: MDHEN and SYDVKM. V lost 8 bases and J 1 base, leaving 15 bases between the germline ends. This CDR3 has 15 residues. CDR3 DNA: TGTGCCAGCGGGGGGATCGTAGTGTCTGGAAACACCATATATTTT. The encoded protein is CASGGIVVSGNTIYF.

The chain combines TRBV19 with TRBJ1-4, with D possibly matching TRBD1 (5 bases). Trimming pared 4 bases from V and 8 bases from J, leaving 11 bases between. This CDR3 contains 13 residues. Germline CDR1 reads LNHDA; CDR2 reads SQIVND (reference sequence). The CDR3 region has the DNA TGTGCCAGTAGTAGAGAGGGACGGGAAAAACTGTTTTTT. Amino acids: CASSREGREKLFF.

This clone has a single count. The CDR3 coding sequence is TGTGCCTGGAGTGAGGGATACAATGAGCAGTTCTTC. Translation: CAWSEGYNEQFF. The rearrangement links TRBV30 to TRBJ2-1; the D is unclear. CDR1 GTSNPN and CDR2 SVGIG come from the germline V gene (reference sequence). The CDR3 has 12 amino acids. V was shortened by 1 base and J by 4 bases, with 5 bases between the two germline ends.

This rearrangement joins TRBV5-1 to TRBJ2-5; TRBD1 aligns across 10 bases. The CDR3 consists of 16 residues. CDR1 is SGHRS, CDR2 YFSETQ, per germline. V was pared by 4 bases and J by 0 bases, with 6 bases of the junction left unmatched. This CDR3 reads CASSGWDRGNQETQYF. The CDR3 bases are TGCGCCAGCAGCGGCTGGGACAGGGGTAACCAAGAGACCCAGTACTTC.

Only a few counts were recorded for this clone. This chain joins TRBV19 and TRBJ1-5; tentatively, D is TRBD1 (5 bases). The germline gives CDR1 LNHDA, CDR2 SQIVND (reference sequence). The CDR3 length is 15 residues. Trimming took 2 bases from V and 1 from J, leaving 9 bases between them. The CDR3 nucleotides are TGTGCCAGTAGTATACAGGGATGGAGCAATCAGCCCCAGCATTTT. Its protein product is CASSIQGWSNQPQHF.

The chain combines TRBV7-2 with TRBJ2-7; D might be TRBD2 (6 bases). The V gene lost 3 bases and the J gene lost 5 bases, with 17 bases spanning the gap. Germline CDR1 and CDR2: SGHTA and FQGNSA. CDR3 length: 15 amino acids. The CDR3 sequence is CASSFSGRPGDEQYF. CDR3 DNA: TGTGCCAGCAGCTTCTCGGGGAGGCCCGGTGACGAGCAGTACTTC.

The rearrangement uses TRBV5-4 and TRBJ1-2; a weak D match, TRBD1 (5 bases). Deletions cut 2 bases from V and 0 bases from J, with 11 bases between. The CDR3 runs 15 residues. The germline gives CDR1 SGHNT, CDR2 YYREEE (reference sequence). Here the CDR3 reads CASSFQTAPNYGYTF. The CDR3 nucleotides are TGTGCCAGCAGCTTCCAGACAGCACCTAACTATGGCTACACCTTC.

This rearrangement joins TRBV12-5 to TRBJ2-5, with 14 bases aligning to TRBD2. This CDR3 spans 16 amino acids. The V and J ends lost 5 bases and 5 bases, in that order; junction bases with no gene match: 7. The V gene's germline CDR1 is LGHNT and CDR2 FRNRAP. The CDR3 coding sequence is TGTGCTAGTGGTGTGTCCGGGACTAGCGGGAGTGAGACCCAGTACTTC. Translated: CASGVSGTSGSETQYF. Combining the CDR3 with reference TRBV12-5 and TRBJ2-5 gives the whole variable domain DARVTQTPRHKVTEMGQEVTMRCQPILGHNTVFWYRQTMMQGLELLAYFRNRAPLDDSGMPKDRFSAEMPDATLATLKIQPSEPRDSAVYFCASGVSGTSGSETQYFGPGTRLLVL.

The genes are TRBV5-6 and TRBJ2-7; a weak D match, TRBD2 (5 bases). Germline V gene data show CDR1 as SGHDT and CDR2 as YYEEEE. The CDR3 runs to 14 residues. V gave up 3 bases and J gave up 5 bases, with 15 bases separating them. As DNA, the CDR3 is TGTGCCAGCAGCTCCGGACTGCGGAGTGACGAGCAGTACTTC. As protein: CASSSGLRSDEQYF.

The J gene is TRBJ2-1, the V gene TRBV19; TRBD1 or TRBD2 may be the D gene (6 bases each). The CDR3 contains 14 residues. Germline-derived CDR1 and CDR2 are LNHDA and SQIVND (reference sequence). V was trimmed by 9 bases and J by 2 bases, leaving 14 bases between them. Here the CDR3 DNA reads TGTGCCAGCCACGGGGGCGGAGCCTACAATGAGCAGTTCTTC. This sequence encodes CASHGGGAYNEQFF.

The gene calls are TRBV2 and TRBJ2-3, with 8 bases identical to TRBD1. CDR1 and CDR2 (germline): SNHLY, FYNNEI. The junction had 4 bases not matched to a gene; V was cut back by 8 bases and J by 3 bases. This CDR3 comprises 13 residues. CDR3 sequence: CASSGGQTDTQYF. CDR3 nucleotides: TGTGCCAGCTCAGGGGGCCAGACAGATACGCAGTATTTT.

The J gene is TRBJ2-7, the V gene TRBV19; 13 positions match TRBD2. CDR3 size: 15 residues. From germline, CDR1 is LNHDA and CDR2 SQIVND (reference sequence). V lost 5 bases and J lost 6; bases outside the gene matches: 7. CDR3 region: CASSYTSGREPEQYF. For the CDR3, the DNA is TGTGCCAGTAGTTACACTAGCGGGAGGGAGCCCGAGCAGTACTTC.

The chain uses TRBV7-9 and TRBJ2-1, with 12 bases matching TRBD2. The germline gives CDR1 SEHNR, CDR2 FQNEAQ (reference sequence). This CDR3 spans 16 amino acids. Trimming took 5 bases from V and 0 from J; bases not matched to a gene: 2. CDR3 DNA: TGTGCCAGCAGCCCGGGACTAGCGGGCTCCTACAATGAGCAGTTCTTC. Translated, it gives CASSPGLAGSYNEQFF.

The CDR3 loop is CASSPGGSDYGYTF. In DNA form, the CDR3 reads TGTGCCAGCAGTCCAGGGGGTAGCGACTATGGCTACACCTTC. The V and J genes are TRBV6-5 and TRBJ1-2; TRBD1 matches at 7 bases. V trimming: 5 bases; J trimming: 3 bases; junction bases outside the gene matches: 6. The CDR3 spans 14 residues. Germline V gives CDR1 MNHEY, CDR2 SVGAGI.

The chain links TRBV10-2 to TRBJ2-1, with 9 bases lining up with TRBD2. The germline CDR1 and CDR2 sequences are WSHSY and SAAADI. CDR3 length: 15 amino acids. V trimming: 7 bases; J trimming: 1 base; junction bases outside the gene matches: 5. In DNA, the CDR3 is TGCGCCAGCACCGCGGGAGGGAGTTCCTACAATGAGCAGTTCTTC. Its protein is CASTAGGSSYNEQFF.

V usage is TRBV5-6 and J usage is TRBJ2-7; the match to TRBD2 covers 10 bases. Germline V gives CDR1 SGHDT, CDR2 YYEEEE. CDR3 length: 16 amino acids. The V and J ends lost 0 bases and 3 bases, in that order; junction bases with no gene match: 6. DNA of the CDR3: TGTGCCAGCAGCTTGGTGGCTAGCGGGAGTTTCTACGAGCAGTACTTC. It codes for CASSLVASGSFYEQYF.

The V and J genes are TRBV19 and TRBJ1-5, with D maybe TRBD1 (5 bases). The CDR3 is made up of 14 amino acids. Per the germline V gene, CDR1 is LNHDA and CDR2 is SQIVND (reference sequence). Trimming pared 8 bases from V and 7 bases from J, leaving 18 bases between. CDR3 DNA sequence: TGTGCCAGTCGAGGGTTCACTTCAGGGCAGCCCCAGCATTTT. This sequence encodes CASRGFTSGQPQHF.

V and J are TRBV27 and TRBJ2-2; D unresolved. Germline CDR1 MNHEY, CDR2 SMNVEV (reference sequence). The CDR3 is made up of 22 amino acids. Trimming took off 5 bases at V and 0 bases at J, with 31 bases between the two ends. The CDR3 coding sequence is TGTGCCAGCAGTCCGCAACCACCTGATGAAATTCCCCTCTCCTCGAACACCGGGGAGCTGTTTTTT. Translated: CASSPQPPDEIPLSSNTGELFF.

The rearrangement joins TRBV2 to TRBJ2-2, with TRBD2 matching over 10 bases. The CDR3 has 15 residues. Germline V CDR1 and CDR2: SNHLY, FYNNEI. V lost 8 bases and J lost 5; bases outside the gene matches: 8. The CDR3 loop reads CASAQVAGGTGELFF. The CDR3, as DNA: TGTGCCAGCGCCCAAGTAGCGGGAGGTACCGGGGAGCTGTTTTTT.

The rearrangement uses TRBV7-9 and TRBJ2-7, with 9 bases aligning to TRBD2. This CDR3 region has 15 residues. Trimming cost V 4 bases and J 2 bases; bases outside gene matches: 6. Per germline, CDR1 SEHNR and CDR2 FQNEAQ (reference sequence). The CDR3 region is CASSSAGLAAYEQYF. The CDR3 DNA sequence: TGTGCCAGCAGCTCGGCGGGACTAGCCGCCTACGAGCAGTACTTC.

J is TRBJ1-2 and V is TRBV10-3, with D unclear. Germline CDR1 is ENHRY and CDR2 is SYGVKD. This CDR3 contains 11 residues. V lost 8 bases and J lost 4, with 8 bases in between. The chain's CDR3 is CAIFATYGYTF. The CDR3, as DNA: TGTGCCATCTTTGCAACCTATGGCTACACCTTC.

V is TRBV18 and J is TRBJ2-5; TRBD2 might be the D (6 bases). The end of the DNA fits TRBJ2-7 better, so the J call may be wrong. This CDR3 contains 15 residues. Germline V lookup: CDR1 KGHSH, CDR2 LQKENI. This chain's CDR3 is CASSPVALATYEQYF. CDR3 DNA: TGTGCCAGCTCACCAGTAGCACTAGCCACCTACGAGCAGTACTTC.

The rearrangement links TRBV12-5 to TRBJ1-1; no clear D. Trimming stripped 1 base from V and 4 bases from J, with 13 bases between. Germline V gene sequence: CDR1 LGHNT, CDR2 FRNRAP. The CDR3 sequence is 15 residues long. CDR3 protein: CASGLAVGNPTEAFF. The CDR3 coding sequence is TGTGCTAGTGGTTTGGCCGTCGGGAACCCCACTGAAGCTTTCTTT.